This T cell receptor beta chain appears in the sequencing data of a study of T-cell reconstitution after alpha-beta-depleted transplantation in children. Unique molecular identifiers were incorporated during preparation of the TCRbeta library. TCRdb analysed the PCR reads with MiXCR anew, one entry per CDR3 protein. This table holds roughly 340,000 distinct CDR3 sequences, about 16% found once. Study outcomes and limitations: Reported findings indicate that, about two months after transplant, alpha-beta T cells came from several hundred expanded clones, which were derived from non-depleted graft cells.

This CDR3 comprises 15 residues. V was pared by 3 bases and J by 2 bases, with 7 bases of the junction left unmatched. CDR1 and CDR2 from the germline V gene are SGHTS and YDEGEE. With regard to this clonotype: The antigen is undetermined.

This receptor was taken from a male patient under 10 years old who had a stem cell transplant for acute lymphoblastic leukemia, so the T cells may come from the graft donor. Source: PBMCs, mostly from graft donor cells, taken 360 days after TCRalphabeta/CD19-depleted stem cell transplant. The chain has TRBV5-8 and TRBJ2-5; TRBD1 agrees at 7 bases. CDR3: CASSYPQGIQETQYF. In nucleotides, the CDR3 is TGTGCCAGCAGCTACCCACAGGGGATTCAAGAGACCCAGTACTTC.